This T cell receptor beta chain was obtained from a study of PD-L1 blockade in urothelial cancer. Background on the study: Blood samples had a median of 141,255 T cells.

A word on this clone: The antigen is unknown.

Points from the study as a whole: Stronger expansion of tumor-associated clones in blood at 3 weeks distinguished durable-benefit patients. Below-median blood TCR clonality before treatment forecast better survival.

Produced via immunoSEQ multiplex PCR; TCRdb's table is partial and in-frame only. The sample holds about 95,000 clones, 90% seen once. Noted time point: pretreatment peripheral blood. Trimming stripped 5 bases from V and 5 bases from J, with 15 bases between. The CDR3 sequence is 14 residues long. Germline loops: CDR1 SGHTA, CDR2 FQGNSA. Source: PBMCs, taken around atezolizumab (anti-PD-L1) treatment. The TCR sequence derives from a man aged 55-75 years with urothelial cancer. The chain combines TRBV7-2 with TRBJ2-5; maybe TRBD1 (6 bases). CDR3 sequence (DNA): TGTGCCAGCAGCCAACAGGGTGTTGAGGAGACCCAGTACTTC. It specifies CASSQQGVEETQYF.